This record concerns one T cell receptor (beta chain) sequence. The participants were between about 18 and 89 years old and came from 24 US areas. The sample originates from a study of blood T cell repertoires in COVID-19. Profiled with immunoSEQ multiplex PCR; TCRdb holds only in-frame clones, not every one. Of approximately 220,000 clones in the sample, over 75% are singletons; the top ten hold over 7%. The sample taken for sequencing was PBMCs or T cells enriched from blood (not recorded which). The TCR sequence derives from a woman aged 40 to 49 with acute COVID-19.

This chain's CDR3 is CASRTTNTGELFF. CDR3 DNA: TGTGCCAGCAGGACAACGAACACCGGGGAGCTGTTTTTT. The chain links TRBV7-3 to TRBJ2-2; D uncertain. The V end was cut by 6 bases, the J end by 0 bases, with 5 bases between. The CDR3 totals 13 residues. CDR1 is SGHTA and CDR2 is FQGTGA in the germline V gene.